The 10 T cell receptor beta chains below all came from one sample that was sequenced in a study of T cell repertoires in cytomegalovirus infection. TCRdb analysed the reads with MiXCR anew, one entry per CDR3 protein. The sample carries around 900,000 distinct CDR3 sequences, roughly 30% recorded once. No antigen is known for these receptors. The specimen comprised cultured CD8+ T cells from PBMCs, sampled from culture after CMV antigen stimulation. Receptors originate from a human donor in good health (CMV status not recorded). Some clones in this sample may be carry-over from other donors' samples.

CDR3 region: CASSTVNFNEQFF. CDR3 nucleotides: TGTGCCAGTAGTACGGTTAACTTCAATGAGCAGTTCTTC. This sequence joins TRBV19 and TRBJ2-1; D not certain. With 4 bases removed from V and 6 bases from J, the gap between germline ends came to 10 bases. The germline gives CDR1 LNHDA, CDR2 SQIVND (reference sequence). This CDR3 comprises 13 residues. The complete variable domain, with remaining parts taken from reference TRBV19 and TRBJ2-1, reads DGGITQSPKYLFRKEGQNVTLSCEQNLNHDAMYWYRQDPGQGLRLIYYSQIVNDFQKGDIAEGYSVSREKKESFPLTVTSAQKNPTAFYLCASSTVNFNEQFFGPGTRLTVL.

This clonotype was found a few times. The chain uses TRBV2 and TRBJ1-6; D possibly corresponds to TRBD1 (6 bases). The length of the CDR3 is 16 residues. V was clipped by 7 bases and J by 10 bases, with 23 bases between them. Germline V gene sequence: CDR1 SNHLY, CDR2 FYNNEI. The CDR3 DNA is TGTGCCAGCAAACCACAGGGTTCTGTTGGAGGCTCACCCCTCCACTTT. It codes for CASKPQGSVGGSPLHF.

The chain recombines TRBV7-9 with TRBJ2-5, with D perhaps matching TRBD2 (6 bases). Trimming removed 4 bases at V and 7 bases at J, with 25 bases between. Germline CDR1 is SEHNR and CDR2 is FQNEAQ (reference sequence). There are 17 residues in the CDR3. The CDR3 here is CASSSTSTSPASGTQYF. The CDR3 DNA is TGTGCCAGCAGCTCGACTTCGACTAGTCCAGCGTCCGGGACCCAGTACTTC. Full variable domain (remainder filled in from reference TRBV7-9 and TRBJ2-5): DTGVSQNPRHKITKRGQNVTFRCDPISEHNRLYWYRQTLGQGPEFLTYFQNEAQLEKSRLLSDRFSAERPKGSFSTLEIQRTEQGDSAMYLCASSSTSTSPASGTQYFGPGTRLLVL.

This clonotype was found a few times. The V call is TRBV5-6, the J call TRBJ1-4; D uncertain. V was clipped by 3 bases and J by 6 bases, with 15 bases between them. The CDR3 is 15 amino acids. Per germline, CDR1 SGHDT and CDR2 YYEEEE. The CDR3 DNA reads TGTGCCAGCAGCTCGAGAACGGAGGGATATGAAAAACTGTTTTTT. Protein sequence: CASSSRTEGYEKLFF.

This clonotype was counted a few times. Compared with germline, one end of the junction differs, possibly owing to a read error. The J gene is TRBJ1-1, the V gene TRBV7-9; no firm D call. The CDR3 covers 13 residues. Germline values: CDR1 SEHNR, CDR2 FQNEAQ (reference sequence). The CDR3 DNA reads TGCAGCTTGTTATTAAGTGGGAACACTGAAGCTTTCTTT. Its translation: CSLLLSGNTEAFF.

The chain carries TRBV7-8 and TRBJ2-3; D is perhaps TRBD1 or TRBD2 (5 bases each). There are 15 residues in the CDR3. The germline V and J ends were trimmed by 5 bases and 0 bases, with 12 bases remaining between them. CDR1 is SGHVS, CDR2 FQNEAQ, per germline. This chain's CDR3 is CASSRVGGSTDTQYF. The CDR3 DNA reads as TGTGCCAGCAGCCGGGTTGGGGGAAGCACAGATACGCAGTATTTT.

The chain has TRBV15 and TRBJ1-5; possibly TRBD1 for D (5 bases). CDR1 and CDR2 (germline): LNHNV, YYDKDF (reference sequence). This CDR3 has 14 residues. V lost 4 bases to trimming and J lost 4 bases, with 11 bases between them. CDR3 residues: CATSMGTANQPQHF. Here the CDR3 DNA reads TGTGCCACCAGCATGGGGACGGCAAATCAGCCCCAGCATTTT.

This clonotype appeared a few times. The chain couples TRBV6-2 or TRBV6-3 to TRBJ2-3, with D maybe TRBD1 (5 bases). V lost 2 bases and J lost 1, with 16 bases in between. This CDR3 has 17 residues. CDR1 and CDR2 (germline): MNHEY, SVGEGT. CDR3: CASSYESLRARTDTQYF. CDR3 in DNA: TGTGCCAGCAGTTACGAAAGTCTCAGGGCCCGCACAGATACGCAGTATTTT.

Turning to this clonotype: A read error may account for a junction end that differs from germline. The V call is TRBV28, the J call TRBJ1-2; TRBD1 might be the D (5 bases). The CDR3 has 17 residues. Germline CDR1 MDHEN, CDR2 SYDVKM. This CDR3 reads CVSSFLRADKTNYGYTF. The CDR3, as DNA: TGTGTCAGCAGTTTCCTACGTGCGGACAAGACTAACTATGGCTACACCTTC.

This chain connects TRBV6-2 or TRBV6-3 to TRBJ2-2; D might be TRBD1 (6 bases). This CDR3 region has 15 residues. Germline loops: CDR1 MNHEY, CDR2 SVGEGT. V shed 2 bases and J shed 4 bases, with 11 bases lying between them. CDR3 coding DNA: TGTGCCAGCAGTTACCAACAGGGCTTCACCGGGGAGCTGTTTTTT. Amino acids: CASSYQQGFTGELFF.